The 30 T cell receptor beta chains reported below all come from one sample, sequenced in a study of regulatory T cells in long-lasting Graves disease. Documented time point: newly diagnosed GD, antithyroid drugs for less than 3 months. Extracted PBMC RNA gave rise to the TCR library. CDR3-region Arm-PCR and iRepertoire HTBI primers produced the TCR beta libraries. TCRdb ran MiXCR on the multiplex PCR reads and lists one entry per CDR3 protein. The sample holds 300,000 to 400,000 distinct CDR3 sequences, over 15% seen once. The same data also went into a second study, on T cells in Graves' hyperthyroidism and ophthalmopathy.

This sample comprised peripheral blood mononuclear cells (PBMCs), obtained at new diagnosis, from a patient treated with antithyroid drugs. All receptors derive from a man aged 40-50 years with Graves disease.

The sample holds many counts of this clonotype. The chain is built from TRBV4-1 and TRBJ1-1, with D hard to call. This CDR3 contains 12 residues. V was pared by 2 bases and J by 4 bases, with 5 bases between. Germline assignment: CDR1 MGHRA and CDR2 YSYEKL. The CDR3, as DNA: TGCGCCAGCAGCCAATCGGGCACTGAAGCTTTCTTT. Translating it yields CASSQSGTEAFF.

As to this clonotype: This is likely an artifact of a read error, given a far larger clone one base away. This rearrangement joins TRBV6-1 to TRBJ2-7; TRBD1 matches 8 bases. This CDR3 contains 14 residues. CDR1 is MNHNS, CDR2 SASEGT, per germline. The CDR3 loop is CASSPGGAGHERYF. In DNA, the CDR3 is TGTGCCAGCTCCCCAGGGGGCGCGGGTCACGAGCGGTACTTC.

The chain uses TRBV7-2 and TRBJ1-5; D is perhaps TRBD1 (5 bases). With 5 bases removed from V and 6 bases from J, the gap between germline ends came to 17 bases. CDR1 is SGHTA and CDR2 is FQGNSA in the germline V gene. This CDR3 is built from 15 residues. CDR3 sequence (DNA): TGTGCCAGCAGCCCGAGCCCAGGGTTGGGTCAGCCCCAGCATTTT. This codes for CASSPSPGLGQPQHF.

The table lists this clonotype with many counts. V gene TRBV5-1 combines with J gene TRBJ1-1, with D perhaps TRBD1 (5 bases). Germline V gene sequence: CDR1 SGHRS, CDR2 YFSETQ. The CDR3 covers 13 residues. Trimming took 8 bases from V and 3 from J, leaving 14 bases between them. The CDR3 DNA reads TGCGCCAGTTTGCGGGAAGGGGACACTGAAGCTTTCTTT. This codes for CASLREGDTEAFF.

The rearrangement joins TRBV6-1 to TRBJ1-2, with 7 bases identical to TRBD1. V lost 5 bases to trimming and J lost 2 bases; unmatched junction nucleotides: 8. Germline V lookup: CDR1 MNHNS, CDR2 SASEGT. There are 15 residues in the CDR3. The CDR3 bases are TGTGCCAGCAGTCAGAAAGGGGGCGCAAACTATGGCTACACCTTC. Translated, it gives CASSQKGGANYGYTF.

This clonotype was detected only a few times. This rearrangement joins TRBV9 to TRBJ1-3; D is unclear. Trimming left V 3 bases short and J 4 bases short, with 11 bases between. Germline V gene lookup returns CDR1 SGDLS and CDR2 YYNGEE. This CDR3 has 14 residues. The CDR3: CASSGLGMGNTIYF. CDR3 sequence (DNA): TGTGCCAGCAGCGGACTTGGGATGGGAAACACCATATATTTT.

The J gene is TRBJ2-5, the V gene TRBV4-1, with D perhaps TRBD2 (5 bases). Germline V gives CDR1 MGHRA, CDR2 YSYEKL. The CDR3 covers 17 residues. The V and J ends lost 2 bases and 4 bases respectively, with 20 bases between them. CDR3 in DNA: TGCGCCAGCAGCCAACTAGCTTCGGGCCCTGTTGGAGAGACCCAGTACTTC. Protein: CASSQLASGPVGETQYF.

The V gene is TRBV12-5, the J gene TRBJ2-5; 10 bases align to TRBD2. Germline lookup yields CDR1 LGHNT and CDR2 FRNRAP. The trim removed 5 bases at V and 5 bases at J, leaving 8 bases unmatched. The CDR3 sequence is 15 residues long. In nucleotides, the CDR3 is TGTGCTAGTGGTCGAGCCCTAGCGGGGGCGGAGACCCAGTACTTC. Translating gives CASGRALAGAETQYF.

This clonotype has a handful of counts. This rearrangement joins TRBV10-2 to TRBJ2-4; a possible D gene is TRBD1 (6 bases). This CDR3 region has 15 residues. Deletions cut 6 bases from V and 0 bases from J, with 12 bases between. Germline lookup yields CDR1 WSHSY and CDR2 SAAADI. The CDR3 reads CASSVDRIAKNIQYF. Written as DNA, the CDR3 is TGCGCCAGCAGCGTCGACAGGATAGCCAAAAACATTCAGTACTTC.

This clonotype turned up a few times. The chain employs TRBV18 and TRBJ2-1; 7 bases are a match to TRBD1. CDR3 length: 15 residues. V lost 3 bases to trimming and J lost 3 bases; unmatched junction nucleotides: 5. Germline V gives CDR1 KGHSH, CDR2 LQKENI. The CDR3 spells CASSPYGTDYNEQFF. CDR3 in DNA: TGTGCCAGCTCACCTTATGGGACAGACTACAATGAGCAGTTCTTC. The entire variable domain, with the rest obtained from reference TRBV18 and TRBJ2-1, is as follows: NAGVMQNPRHLVRRRGQEARLRCSPMKGHSHVYWYRQLPEEGLKFMVYLQKENIIDESGMPKERFSAEFPKEGPSILRIQQVVRGDSAAYFCASSPYGTDYNEQFFGPGTRLTVL.

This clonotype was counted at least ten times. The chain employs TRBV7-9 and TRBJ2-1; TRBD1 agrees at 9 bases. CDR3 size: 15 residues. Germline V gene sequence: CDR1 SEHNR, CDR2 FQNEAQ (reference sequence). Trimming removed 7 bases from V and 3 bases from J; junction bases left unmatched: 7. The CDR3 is CASTLPGQGYNEQFF. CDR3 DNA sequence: TGTGCCAGCACCCTGCCGGGACAGGGCTACAATGAGCAGTTCTTC.

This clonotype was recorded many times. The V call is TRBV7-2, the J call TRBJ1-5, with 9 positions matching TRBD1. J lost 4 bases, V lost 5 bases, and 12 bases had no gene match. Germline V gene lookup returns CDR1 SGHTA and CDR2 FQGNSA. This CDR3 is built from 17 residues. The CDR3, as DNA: TGTGCCAGCAGCCATGTTGGACAGGGGCTCGGAAATCAGCCCCAGCATTTT. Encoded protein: CASSHVGQGLGNQPQHF.

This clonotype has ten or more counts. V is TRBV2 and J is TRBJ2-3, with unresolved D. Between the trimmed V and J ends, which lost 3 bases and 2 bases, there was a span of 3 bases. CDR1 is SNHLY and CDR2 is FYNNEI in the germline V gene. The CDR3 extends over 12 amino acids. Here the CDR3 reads CASSDNTDTQYF. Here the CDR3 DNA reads TGTGCCAGCAGTGATAACACAGATACGCAGTATTTT.

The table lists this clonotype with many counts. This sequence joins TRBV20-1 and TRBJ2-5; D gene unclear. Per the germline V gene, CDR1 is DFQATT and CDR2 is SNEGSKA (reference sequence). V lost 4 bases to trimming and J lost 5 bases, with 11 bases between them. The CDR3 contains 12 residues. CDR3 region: CSAMSERETQYF. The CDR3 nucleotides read TGCAGTGCTATGTCAGAGAGGGAGACCCAGTACTTC.

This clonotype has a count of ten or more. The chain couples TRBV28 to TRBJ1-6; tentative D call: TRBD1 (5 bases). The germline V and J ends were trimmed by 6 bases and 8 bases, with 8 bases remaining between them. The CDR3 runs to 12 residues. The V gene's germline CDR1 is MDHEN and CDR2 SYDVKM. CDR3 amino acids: CASRIRDSPLHF. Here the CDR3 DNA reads TGTGCCAGCAGGATCAGGGATTCACCCCTCCACTTT.

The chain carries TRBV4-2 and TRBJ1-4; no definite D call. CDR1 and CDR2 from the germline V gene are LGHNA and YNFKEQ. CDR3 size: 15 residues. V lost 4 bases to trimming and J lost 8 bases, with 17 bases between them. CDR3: CASSPQRAADEKLFF. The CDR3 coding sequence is TGTGCCAGCAGCCCACAGAGGGCGGCTGACGAAAAACTGTTTTTT.

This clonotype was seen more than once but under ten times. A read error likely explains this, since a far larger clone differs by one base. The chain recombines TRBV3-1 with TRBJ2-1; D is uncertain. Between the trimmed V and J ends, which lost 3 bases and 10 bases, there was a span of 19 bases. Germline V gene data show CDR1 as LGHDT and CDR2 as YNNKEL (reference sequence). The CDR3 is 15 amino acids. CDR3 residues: CASSHTDRSGHEQFF. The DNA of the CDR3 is TGTGCCAGCAGCCACACGGACCGCTCGGGCCACGAGCAGTTCTTC.

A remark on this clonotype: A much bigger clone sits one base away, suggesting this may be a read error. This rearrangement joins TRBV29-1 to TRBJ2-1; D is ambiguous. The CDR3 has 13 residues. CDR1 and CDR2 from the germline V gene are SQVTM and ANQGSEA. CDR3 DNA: TGCAGCGACTGGTCTCCTCTATACAATAAGCAGTTCTTC. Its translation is CSDWSPLYNKQFF.

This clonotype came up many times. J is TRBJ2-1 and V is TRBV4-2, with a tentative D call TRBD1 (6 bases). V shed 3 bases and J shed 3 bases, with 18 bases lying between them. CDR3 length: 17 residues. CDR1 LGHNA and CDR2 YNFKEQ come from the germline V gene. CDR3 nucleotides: TGTGCCAGCAGCCACCCTCGAGGGGGATCCGGCTACAATGAGCAGTTCTTC. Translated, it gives CASSHPRGGSGYNEQFF.

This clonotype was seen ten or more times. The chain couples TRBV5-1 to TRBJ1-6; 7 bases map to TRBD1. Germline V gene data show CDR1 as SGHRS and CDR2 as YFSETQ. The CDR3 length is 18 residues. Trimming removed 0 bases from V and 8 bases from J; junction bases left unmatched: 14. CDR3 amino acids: CASSLVPPGDSVHSPLHF. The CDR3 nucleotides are TGCGCCAGCAGCTTGGTCCCCCCGGGGGACAGCGTACATTCACCCCTCCACTTT.

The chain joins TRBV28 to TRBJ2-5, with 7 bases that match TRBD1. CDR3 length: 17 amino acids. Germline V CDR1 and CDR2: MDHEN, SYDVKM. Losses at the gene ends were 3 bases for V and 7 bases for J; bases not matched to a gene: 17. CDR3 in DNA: TGTGCCAGCAGTTTCGGAACTGGGACAGCGACTAAGGGGACCCAGTACTTC. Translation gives CASSFGTGTATKGTQYF. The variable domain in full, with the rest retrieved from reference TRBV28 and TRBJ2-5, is DVKVTQSSRYLVKRTGEKVFLECVQDMDHENMFWYRQDPGLGLRLIYFSYDVKMKEKGDIPEGYSVSREKKERFSLILESASTNQTSMYLCASSFGTGTATKGTQYFGPGTRLLVL.

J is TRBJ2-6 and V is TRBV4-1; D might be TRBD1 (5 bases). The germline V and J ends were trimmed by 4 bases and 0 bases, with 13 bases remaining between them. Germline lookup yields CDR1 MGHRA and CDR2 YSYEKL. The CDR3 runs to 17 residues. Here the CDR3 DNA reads TGCGCCAGCAGCCGGGGCAGTAGTAACTCTGGGGCCAACGTCCTGACTTTC. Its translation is CASSRGSSNSGANVLTF.

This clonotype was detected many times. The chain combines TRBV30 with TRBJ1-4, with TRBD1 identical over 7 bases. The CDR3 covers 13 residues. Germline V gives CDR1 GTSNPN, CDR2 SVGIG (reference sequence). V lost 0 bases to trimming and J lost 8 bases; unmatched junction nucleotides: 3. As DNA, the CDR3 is TGTGCCTGGAGTGTCGGGACAGTAGAAAAACTGTTTTTT. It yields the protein CAWSVGTVEKLFF.

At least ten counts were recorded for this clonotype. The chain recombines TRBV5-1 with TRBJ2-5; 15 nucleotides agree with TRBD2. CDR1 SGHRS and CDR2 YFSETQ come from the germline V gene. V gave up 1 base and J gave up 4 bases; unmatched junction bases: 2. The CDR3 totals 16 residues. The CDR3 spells CASSLMGLAGGETQYF. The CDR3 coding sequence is TGCGCCAGCAGCTTGATGGGACTAGCGGGAGGAGAGACCCAGTACTTC.

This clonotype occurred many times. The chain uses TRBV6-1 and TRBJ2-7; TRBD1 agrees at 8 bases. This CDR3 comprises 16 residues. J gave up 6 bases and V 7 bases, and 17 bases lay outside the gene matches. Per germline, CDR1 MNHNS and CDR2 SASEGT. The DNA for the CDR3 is TGTGCCAGCATCCGCCCCTTCGGACAGGGAAGCAGCGAGCAGTACTTC. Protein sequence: CASIRPFGQGSSEQYF.

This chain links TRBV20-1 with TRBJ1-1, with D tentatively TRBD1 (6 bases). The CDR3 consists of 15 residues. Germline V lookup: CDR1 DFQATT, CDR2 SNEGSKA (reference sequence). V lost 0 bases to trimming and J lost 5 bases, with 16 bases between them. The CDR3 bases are TGCAGTGCTAGAGATCTCGGCAGGGGATGGACTGAAGCTTTCTTT. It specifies CSARDLGRGWTEAFF.

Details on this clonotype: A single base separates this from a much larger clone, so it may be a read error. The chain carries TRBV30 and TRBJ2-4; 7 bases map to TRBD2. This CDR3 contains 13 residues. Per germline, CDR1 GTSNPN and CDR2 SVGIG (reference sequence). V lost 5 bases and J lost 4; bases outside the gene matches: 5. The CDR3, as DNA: TGTGCCTGGGAAGAACTAGCGAAAAACATTCAGTACTTC. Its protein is CAWEELAKNIQYF.

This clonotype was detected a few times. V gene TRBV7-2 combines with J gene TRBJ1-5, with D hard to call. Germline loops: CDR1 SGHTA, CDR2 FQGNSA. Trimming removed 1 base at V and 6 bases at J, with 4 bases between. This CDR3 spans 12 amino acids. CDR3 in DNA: TGTGCCAGCAGCTTAGACAGTCAGCCCCAGCATTTT. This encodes CASSLDSQPQHF.

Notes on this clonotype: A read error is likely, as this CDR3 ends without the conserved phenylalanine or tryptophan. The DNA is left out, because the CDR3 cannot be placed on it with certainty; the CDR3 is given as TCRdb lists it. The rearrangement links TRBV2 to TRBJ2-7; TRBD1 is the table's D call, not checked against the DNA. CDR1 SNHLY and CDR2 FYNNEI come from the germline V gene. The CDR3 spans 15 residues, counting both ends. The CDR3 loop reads CASSVPTGWSYEQYL.

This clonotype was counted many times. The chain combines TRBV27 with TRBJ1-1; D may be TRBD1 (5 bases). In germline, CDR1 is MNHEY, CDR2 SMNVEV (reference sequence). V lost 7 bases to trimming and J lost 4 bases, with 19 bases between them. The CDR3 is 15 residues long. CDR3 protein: CASNRGFRAGTEAFF. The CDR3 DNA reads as TGTGCCAGCAATCGGGGGTTCAGGGCAGGCACTGAAGCTTTCTTT.